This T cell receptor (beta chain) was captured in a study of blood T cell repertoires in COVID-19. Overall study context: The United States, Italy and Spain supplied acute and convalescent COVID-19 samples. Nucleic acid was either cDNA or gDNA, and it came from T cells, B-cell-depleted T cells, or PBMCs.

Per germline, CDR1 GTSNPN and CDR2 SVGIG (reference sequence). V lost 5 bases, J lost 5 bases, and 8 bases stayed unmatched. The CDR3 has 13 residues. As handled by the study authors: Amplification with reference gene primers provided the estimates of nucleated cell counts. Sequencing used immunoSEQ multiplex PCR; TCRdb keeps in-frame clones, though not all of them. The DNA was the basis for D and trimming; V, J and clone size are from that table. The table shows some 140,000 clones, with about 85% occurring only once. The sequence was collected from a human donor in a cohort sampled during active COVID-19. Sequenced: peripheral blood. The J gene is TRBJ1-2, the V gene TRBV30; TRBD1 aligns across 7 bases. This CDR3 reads CAWDREGTYGYTF. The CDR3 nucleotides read TGTGCCTGGGACAGGGAGGGAACTTATGGCTACACCTTC.